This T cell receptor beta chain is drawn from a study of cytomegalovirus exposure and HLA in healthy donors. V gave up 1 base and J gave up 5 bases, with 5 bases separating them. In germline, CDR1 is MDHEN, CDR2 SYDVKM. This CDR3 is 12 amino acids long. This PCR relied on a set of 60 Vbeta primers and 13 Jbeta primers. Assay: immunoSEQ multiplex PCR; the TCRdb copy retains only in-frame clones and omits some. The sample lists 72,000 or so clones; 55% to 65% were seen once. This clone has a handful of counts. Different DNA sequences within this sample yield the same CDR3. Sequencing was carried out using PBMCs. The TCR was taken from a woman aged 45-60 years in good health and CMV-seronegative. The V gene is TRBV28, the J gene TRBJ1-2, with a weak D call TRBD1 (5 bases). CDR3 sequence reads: CASSLSGYGYTF. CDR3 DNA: TGTGCCAGCAGTTTATCAGGGTATGGCTACACCTTC.